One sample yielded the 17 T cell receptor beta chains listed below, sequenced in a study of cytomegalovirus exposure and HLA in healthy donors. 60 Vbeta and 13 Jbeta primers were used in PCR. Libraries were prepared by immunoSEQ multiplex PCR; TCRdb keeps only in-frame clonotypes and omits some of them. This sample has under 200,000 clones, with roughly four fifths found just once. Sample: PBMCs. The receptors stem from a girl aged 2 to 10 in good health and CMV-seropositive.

The CDR3 DNA is TGTGCCAGCAGTTTCTCCCTTAGCGGCAGAAGCACAGATACGCAGTATTTT. Translated, it gives CASSFSLSGRSTDTQYF. V usage is TRBV28 and J usage is TRBJ2-3; a possible D gene is TRBD2 (6 bases). The CDR3 has 17 residues. Germline CDR1 and CDR2: MDHEN and SYDVKM. V was cut by 3 bases and J by 0 bases, with 16 bases left in between.

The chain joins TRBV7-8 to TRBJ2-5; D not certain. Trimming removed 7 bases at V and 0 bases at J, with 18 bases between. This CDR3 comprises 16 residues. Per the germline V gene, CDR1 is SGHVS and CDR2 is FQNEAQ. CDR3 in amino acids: CASTLSLNADQETQYF. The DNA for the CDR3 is TGTGCCAGCACCCTCTCGCTTAATGCAGACCAAGAGACCCAGTACTTC.

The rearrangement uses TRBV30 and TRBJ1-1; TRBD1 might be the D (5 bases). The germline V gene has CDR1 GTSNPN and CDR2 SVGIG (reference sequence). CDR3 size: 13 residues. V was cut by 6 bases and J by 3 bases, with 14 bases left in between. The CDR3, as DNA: TGTGCCTGCTCGCAGGGTCGGGACACTGAAGCTTTCTTT. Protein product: CACSQGRDTEAFF.

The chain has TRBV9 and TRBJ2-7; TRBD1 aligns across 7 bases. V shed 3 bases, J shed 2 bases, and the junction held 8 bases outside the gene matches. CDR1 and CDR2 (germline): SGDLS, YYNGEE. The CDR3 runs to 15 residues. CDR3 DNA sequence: TGTGCCAGCAGCGGACGGACAGGAAGTCCCTACGAGCAGTACTTC. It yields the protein CASSGRTGSPYEQYF.

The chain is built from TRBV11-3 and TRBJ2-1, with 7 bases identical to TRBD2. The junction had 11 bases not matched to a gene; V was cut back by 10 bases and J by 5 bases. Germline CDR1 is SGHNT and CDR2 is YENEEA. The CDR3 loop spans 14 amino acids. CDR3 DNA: TGTGCCACCAAAAGGCGGGAGATCCACAATGAGCAGTTCTTC. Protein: CATKRREIHNEQFF.

Here the CDR3 reads CASSPEAEVEQYF. The CDR3 bases are TGTGCCAGCAGCCCTGAGGCCGAAGTCGAGCAGTACTTC. The rearrangement joins TRBV9 to TRBJ2-7; D is undetermined. V was cut by 4 bases and J by 6 bases, with 14 bases left in between. The CDR3 extends over 13 amino acids. Germline CDR1 and CDR2: SGDLS and YYNGEE.

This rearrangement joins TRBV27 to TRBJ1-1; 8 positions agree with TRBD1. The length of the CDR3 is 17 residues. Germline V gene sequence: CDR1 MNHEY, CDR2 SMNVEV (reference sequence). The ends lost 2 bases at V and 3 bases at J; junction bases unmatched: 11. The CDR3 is CASSLGQGARRYTEAFF. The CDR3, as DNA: TGTGCCAGCAGTTTAGGTCAGGGGGCGAGGCGGTACACTGAAGCTTTCTTT.

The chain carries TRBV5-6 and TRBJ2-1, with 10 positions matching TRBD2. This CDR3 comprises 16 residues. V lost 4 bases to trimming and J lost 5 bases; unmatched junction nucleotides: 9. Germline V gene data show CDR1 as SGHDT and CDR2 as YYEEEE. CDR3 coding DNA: TGTGCCAGCAGCCAAAAAGGACTAGCGGCGAACAATGAGCAGTTCTTC. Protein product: CASSQKGLAANNEQFF.

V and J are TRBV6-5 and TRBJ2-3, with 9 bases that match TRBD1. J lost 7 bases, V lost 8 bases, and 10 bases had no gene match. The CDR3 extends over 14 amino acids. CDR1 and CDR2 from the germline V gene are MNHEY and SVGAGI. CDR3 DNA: TGTGCCAGCCAACAGGGGGCGAATCGAAATACGCAGTATTTT. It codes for CASQQGANRNTQYF.

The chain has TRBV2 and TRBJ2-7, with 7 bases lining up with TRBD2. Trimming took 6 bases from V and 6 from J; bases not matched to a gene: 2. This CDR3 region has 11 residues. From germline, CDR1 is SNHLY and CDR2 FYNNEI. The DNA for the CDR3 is TGTGCCAGCAGCGTAGCGGGCGAGCAGTACTTC. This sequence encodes CASSVAGEQYF.

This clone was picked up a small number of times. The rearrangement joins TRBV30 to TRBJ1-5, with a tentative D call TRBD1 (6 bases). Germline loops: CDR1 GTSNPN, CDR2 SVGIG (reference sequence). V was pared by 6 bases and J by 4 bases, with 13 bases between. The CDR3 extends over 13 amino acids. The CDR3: CACSDSKNQPQHF. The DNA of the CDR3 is TGTGCCTGTTCGGACAGTAAGAATCAGCCCCAGCATTTT.

The CDR3, as DNA: TGTGCCAGCAGCTTGAAGAGGACTGAGCAGTACTTC. Translation gives CASSLKRTEQYF. The chain has TRBV5-6 and TRBJ2-7; D might be TRBD2 (5 bases). Trimming left V 1 base short and J 7 bases short, with 9 bases between. The germline gives CDR1 SGHDT, CDR2 YYEEEE. The CDR3 is made up of 12 amino acids.

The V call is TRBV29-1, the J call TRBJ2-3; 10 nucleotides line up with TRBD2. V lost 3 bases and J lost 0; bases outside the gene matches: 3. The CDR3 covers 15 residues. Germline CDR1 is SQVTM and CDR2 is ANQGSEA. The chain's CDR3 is CSVDGLAVSTDTQYF. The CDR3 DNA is TGCAGCGTTGACGGACTAGCGGTTAGCACAGATACGCAGTATTTT.

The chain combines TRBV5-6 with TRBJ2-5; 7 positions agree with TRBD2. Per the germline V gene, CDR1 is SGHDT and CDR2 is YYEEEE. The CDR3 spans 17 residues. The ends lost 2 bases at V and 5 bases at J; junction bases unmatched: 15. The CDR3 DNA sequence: TGTGCCAGCAGCTTAAGAGGTCCGGGGAGGGCCAAGGAGACCCAGTACTTC. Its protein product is CASSLRGPGRAKETQYF.

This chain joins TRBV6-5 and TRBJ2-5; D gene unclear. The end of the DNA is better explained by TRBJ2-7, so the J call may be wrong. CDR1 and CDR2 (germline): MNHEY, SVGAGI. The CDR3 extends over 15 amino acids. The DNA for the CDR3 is TGTGCCAGCAGTTACTCGATTAGGAGCTCCTACGAGCAGTACTTC. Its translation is CASSYSIRSSYEQYF.

CDR3 sequence: CASSVLTGSDTEAFF. As DNA, the CDR3 is TGTGCCAGCAGCGTACTGACAGGGTCGGACACTGAAGCTTTCTTT. V is TRBV13 and J is TRBJ1-1; 7 nucleotides align to TRBD1. The CDR3 contains 15 residues. Looked up from germline, CDR1 is PRHDT and CDR2 is FYEKMQ (reference sequence). With V trimmed by 5 bases and J by 3 bases, 9 bases remained unmatched.

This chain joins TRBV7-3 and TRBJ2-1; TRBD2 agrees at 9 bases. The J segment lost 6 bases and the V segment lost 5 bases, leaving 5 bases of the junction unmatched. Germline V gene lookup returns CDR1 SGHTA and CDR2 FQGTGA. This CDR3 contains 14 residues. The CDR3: CASSPGLAPNEQFF. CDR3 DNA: TGTGCCAGCAGCCCCGGACTAGCGCCCAATGAGCAGTTCTTC.